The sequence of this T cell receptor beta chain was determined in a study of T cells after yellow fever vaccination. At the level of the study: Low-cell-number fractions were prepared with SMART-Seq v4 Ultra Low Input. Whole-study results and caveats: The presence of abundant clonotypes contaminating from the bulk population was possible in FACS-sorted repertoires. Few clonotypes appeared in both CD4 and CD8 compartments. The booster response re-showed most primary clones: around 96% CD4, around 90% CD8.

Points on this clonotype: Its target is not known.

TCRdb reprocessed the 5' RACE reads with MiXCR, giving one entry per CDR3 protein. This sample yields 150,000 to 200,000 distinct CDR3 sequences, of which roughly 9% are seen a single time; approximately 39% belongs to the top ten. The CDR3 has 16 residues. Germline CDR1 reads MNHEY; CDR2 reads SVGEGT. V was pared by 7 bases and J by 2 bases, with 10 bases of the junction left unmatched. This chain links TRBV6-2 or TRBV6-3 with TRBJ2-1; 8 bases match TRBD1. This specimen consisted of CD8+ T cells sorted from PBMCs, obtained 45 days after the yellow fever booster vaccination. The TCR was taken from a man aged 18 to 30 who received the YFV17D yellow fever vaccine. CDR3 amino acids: CASIKDRDRPYNEQFF. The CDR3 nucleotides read TGTGCCAGCATTAAAGACCGGGACAGGCCCTACAATGAGCAGTTCTTC.